This T cell receptor beta chain was recovered during a study of blood T cell repertoires in COVID-19 (dated by TCRdb to about 2020). With regard to the full study: The collaborator samples originated in the United States, Italy and Spain and spanned the acute and convalescent phases of COVID-19. The material from the prospective study consisted of cDNA or gDNA derived from T cells, B-cell-depleted T cells, or PBMCs. Subjects who had been exposed to COVID-19, were actively infected with it, or had recovered from it provided the deeply sampled blood TCRbeta repertoires that made up the dataset. The repertoires were released in a freely available public database meant as a resource for research on the immune response to SARS-CoV-2. The samples were drawn from the first 160 participants of the ongoing ImmuneRACE study and from over 950 subjects provided by 6 global collaborators. A de-identified subject ID, COVID-19 status, age in years and sex were almost always included in the sample metadata. Where available, HLA class I and class II types were taken from metadata supplied by the sample provider and were not determined by assay-based typing. What the authors observed across the whole study: Clinical and demographic metadata were provided uncurated, with the amount varying by source and participant.

Via the germline V gene (reference sequence), CDR1 is LGHDT and CDR2 YNNKEL. V is clipped by 0 bases and J by 3 bases, and the sequence between their germline boundaries is 4 bases long. Counted from cysteine to phenylalanine, this CDR3 has 13 amino acids. The only DNA kept is the CDR3, 39 bases in frame from the first base. As for this clone: Its antigen remains unidentified. No quality values exist for individual bases; no much larger clone is one base distant.

The immunoSEQ Assay, a bias-controlled multiplex PCR, was used to amplify TCRbeta CDR3 regions from genomic DNA. Per the source publication's procedure: Within the assay, amplification of reference gene primers was used to estimate how many nucleated cells each sample contained. To quantify the absolute abundance of each unique TCRbeta CDR3 rearrangement, sequence reads were collapsed and filtered. For each sample, productive Simpson clonality was calculated as the square root of Simpson's diversity index across productive rearrangements. TCRdb carries this immuneACCESS record with in-frame sequences only. Its versions omit some clonotypes, under half of them owing to an unresolved V gene in the studies checked, with the rest unexplained. The DNA was the basis for D and trimming; V, J and clone size are from that table. In this sample the table shows about 180,000 clones, 84% of which occur a single time. The ten largest clonotypes hold roughly 15% of the sample.

Enrolling through a virtual design, the prospective study's participants ranged in age from roughly 18 to 100 years and lived across some 22 United States geographic areas. In the prospective study, cohorts were assigned on the basis of participant-reported clinical history obtained from a screening survey and a study questionnaire. ImmuneRACE Cohort 3 recovered participants were defined by two consecutive negative NP/OP PCR tests, healthcare professional clearance, or symptom resolution. Each participant in the prospective study had whole blood, serum and a nasopharyngeal or oropharyngeal swab collected by mobile phlebotomists. Prospective study participants could optionally give additional blood draws and questionnaires over an approximately two-month period. Prospective study blood samples were shipped either frozen or at room temperature before DNA extraction.

The material sequenced was PBMCs or T cells enriched from blood (not recorded which). This receptor was taken from a man between 45 and 60 years old who had recovered from COVID-19. The rearranged chain carries TRBV3-1 (or the pseudogene TRBV3-2) and TRBJ2-3; no D gene call is confident. This receptor has the CDR3 CASSQDRTDTQYF. The DNA reads TGTGCCAGCAGCCAAGATCGGACAGATACGCAGTATTTT.